Listed here are 23 T cell receptor beta chains from one sample, sequenced in a study of cytomegalovirus exposure and HLA in healthy donors. The primer mix had 60 Vbeta and 13 Jbeta primers. Clones were read by immunoSEQ multiplex PCR, and TCRdb kept only the in-frame ones, dropping some. The table records about 52,000 clones, around 70% of them present only once. Sequencing was done on a sample of PBMCs. These receptors originate from a man in his late teens or twenties in good health and CMV-seronegative.

This chain connects TRBV30 to TRBJ2-5; D is undetermined. V was cut by 1 base and J by 7 bases, with 7 bases left in between. Germline lookup yields CDR1 GTSNPN and CDR2 SVGIG (reference sequence). The CDR3 runs to 11 residues. The CDR3 DNA follows: TGTGCCTGGAGTGCCCCCGGGACCCAGTACTTC. Translation gives CAWSAPGTQYF.

The sample holds a few counts of this clone. The chain employs TRBV30 and TRBJ2-7, with TRBD1 identical over 8 bases. The CDR3 consists of 16 residues. With V trimmed by 0 bases and J by 0 bases, 7 bases remained unmatched. Germline CDR1 and CDR2: GTSNPN and SVGIG (reference sequence). This CDR3 is CAWSVRTGTGSYEQYF. CDR3 coding DNA: TGTGCCTGGAGTGTTAGGACCGGGACAGGCTCCTACGAGCAGTACTTC. The full variable domain, rest sourced from reference TRBV30 and TRBJ2-7, is SQTIHQWPATLVQPVGSPLSLECTVEGTSNPNLYWYRQAAGRGLQLLFYSVGIGQISSEVPQNLSASRPQDRQFILSSKKLLLSDSGFYLCAWSVRTGTGSYEQYFGPGTRLTVT.

This clone was detected a few times. The chain has TRBV20-1 and TRBJ2-3; no firm D call. The V end lost 4 bases, the J end lost 4 bases, and 6 bases lay between the germline ends. The germline gives CDR1 DFQATT, CDR2 SNEGSKA (reference sequence). The CDR3 spans 11 residues. The CDR3 DNA follows: TGCAGTGCTACAATTTCAGATACGCAGTATTTT. Its translation is CSATISDTQYF.

This clone was seen only once. This chain links TRBV28 with TRBJ1-5; the D is unclear. The CDR3 contains 12 residues. V was trimmed by 3 bases and J by 9 bases, leaving 9 bases between them. Looked up from germline, CDR1 is MDHEN and CDR2 is SYDVKM. The CDR3 reads CASSFSYSPQHF. In DNA, the CDR3 is TGTGCCAGCAGTTTCTCCTATTCGCCCCAGCATTTT.

This sequence joins TRBV7-9 and TRBJ2-7, with 8 bases matching TRBD1. Germline V gene sequence: CDR1 SEHNR, CDR2 FQNEAQ (reference sequence). J gave up 5 bases and V 1 base, and 7 bases lay outside the gene matches. CDR3 size: 15 residues. CDR3 bases: TGTGCCAGCAGCTTAGTTGGGGCAGGGGGCGACGAGCAGTACTTC. Residues: CASSLVGAGGDEQYF. The full variable domain, in which reference TRBV7-9 and TRBJ2-7 provide the parts outside the CDR3, is DTGVSQNPRHKITKRGQNVTFRCDPISEHNRLYWYRQTLGQGPEFLTYFQNEAQLEKSRLLSDRFSAERPKGSFSTLEIQRTEQGDSAMYLCASSLVGAGGDEQYFGPGTRLTVT.

This rearrangement joins TRBV30 to TRBJ1-4; TRBD1 matches 9 bases. Germline lookup yields CDR1 GTSNPN and CDR2 SVGIG (reference sequence). Trimming at V came to 1 base and at J to 3 bases, leaving 6 bases not matched to a gene. This CDR3 region has 16 residues. The CDR3 DNA reads as TGTGCCTGGAGTGCCCCGGGACAGGGATCTAATGAAAAACTGTTTTTT. Translating gives CAWSAPGQGSNEKLFF.

This clone was picked up a small number of times. The genes are TRBV4-2 and TRBJ1-5; 7 nucleotides line up with TRBD1. V dropped 0 bases and J dropped 5; count of bases not matched to a gene: 7. CDR1 is LGHNA and CDR2 is YNFKEQ in the germline V gene. This CDR3 comprises 16 residues. CDR3 protein: CASSQDPGQEHQPQHF. The CDR3 DNA reads as TGTGCCAGCAGCCAAGATCCCGGACAGGAGCATCAGCCCCAGCATTTT.

V is TRBV7-2 and J is TRBJ1-1; maybe TRBD1 (6 bases). V lost 2 bases to trimming and J lost 3 bases, with 10 bases between them. Germline V gene data show CDR1 as SGHTA and CDR2 as FQGNSA. CDR3 length equals 14 residues. The CDR3 nucleotides read TGTGCCAGCAGCTTAACCCAGGGGCACACTGAAGCTTTCTTT. Translation: CASSLTQGHTEAFF.

This sequence joins TRBV7-3 and TRBJ2-1, with 8 bases identical to TRBD2. There are 15 residues in the CDR3. CDR1 is SGHTA, CDR2 FQGTGA, per germline. Unmatched junction bases numbered 5, after V lost 3 bases and J lost 4 bases. The CDR3 bases are TGTGCCAGCAGCTTCAGCGGGAGAGGGTACAATGAGCAGTTCTTC. The encoded protein is CASSFSGRGYNEQFF. Based on the CDR3 plus reference TRBV7-3 and TRBJ2-1, the full variable domain is GAGVSQTPSNKVTEKGKYVELRCDPISGHTALYWYRQSLGQGPEFLIYFQGTGAADDSGLPNDRFFAVRPEGSVSTLKIQRTERGDSAVYLCASSFSGRGYNEQFFGPGTRLTVL.

The chain carries TRBV5-1 and TRBJ1-4; 7 bases are a match to TRBD1. Germline loops: CDR1 SGHRS, CDR2 YFSETQ. The CDR3 covers 15 residues. J lost 7 bases, V lost 0 bases, and 6 bases had no gene match. CDR3 DNA: TGCGCCAGCAGCTTGGACCCCAGGGGGAGTGAAAAACTGTTTTTT. It codes for CASSLDPRGSEKLFF.

This clone was seen only a few times. The V gene is TRBV6-5, the J gene TRBJ2-5, with 13 bases identical to TRBD2. V shed 4 bases and J 6 bases; nucleotides not matched to a gene: 2. The CDR3 is 14 residues long. Germline V lookup: CDR1 MNHEY, CDR2 SVGAGI. The CDR3 protein is CASSSGLAGKTQYF. The CDR3 DNA reads TGTGCCAGCAGTTCGGGACTAGCGGGAAAGACCCAGTACTTC.

The genes are TRBV2 and TRBJ2-5, with D perhaps TRBD1 (5 bases). V was pared by 5 bases and J by 2 bases, with 9 bases between. The CDR3 contains 13 residues. CDR1 is SNHLY, CDR2 FYNNEI, per germline. CDR3 protein: CASSLQGQETQYF. The CDR3, as DNA: TGTGCCAGCAGTTTGCAGGGACAAGAGACCCAGTACTTC.

The chain employs TRBV19 and TRBJ2-1; D possibly corresponds to TRBD2 (6 bases). CDR3 length: 15 residues. Germline V lookup: CDR1 LNHDA, CDR2 SQIVND (reference sequence). The V end was cut by 4 bases, the J end by 4 bases, with 14 bases between. The CDR3 region is CASSTTNSGYNEQFF. The CDR3 DNA is TGTGCCAGTAGTACCACCAATAGCGGATACAATGAGCAGTTCTTC. Variable domain in full (rest from reference TRBV19 and TRBJ2-1): DGGITQSPKYLFRKEGQNVTLSCEQNLNHDAMYWYRQDPGQGLRLIYYSQIVNDFQKGDIAEGYSVSREKKESFPLTVTSAQKNPTAFYLCASSTTNSGYNEQFFGPGTRLTVL.

J is TRBJ1-5 and V is TRBV6-5, with D perhaps matching TRBD1 (5 bases). Per germline, CDR1 MNHEY and CDR2 SVGAGI. This CDR3 is 15 amino acids long. V shed 5 bases and J shed 2 bases, with 13 bases lying between them. The CDR3 reads CASSPFRAGNQPQHF. The CDR3 DNA follows: TGTGCCAGCAGTCCTTTCAGGGCCGGCAATCAGCCCCAGCATTTT.

The V call is TRBV11-2, the J call TRBJ2-2, with a tentative D call TRBD1 (5 bases). Germline V gives CDR1 SGHAT, CDR2 FQNNGV. This CDR3 region has 17 residues. V lost 3 bases and J lost 1, with 15 bases in between. The CDR3, as DNA: TGTGCCAGCAGCTTCAACTCTGGGGCGGTGAACACCGGGGAGCTGTTTTTT. Translating it yields CASSFNSGAVNTGELFF.

This clone was picked up a small number of times. The chain is built from TRBV28 and TRBJ1-1; D might be TRBD1 (5 bases). Trimming took 6 bases from V and 1 from J, leaving 12 bases between them. Germline V gene sequence: CDR1 MDHEN, CDR2 SYDVKM. This CDR3 has 14 amino acids. The CDR3 nucleotides read TGTGCCAGCAGCTTACAGGTTTCGAACACTGAAGCTTTCTTT. Encoded protein: CASSLQVSNTEAFF.

The chain couples TRBV4-3 to TRBJ2-1; D not certain. Looked up from germline, CDR1 is LGHNA and CDR2 is YSLEER. The CDR3 length is 15 residues. The V gene lost 0 bases and the J gene lost 5 bases, with 11 bases spanning the gap. The CDR3 region has the DNA TGCGCCAGCAGCCAAGATCGCGACTCTGACAATGAGCAGTTCTTC. Translated, it gives CASSQDRDSDNEQFF.

CDR3 DNA: TGTGCCAGCAGGTTAGGGGGAGCTTACGAGCAGTACTTC. As protein: CASRLGGAYEQYF. The genes are TRBV6-1 and TRBJ2-7, with D maybe TRBD1 (6 bases). The CDR3 has 13 residues. CDR1 and CDR2 (germline): MNHNS, SASEGT. V was pared by 6 bases and J by 4 bases, with 13 bases between.

The V and J genes are TRBV6-5 and TRBJ2-5; 7 bases line up with TRBD1. With V trimmed by 5 bases and J by 5 bases, 11 bases remained unmatched. Per the germline V gene, CDR1 is MNHEY and CDR2 is SVGAGI. The CDR3 length is 15 residues. The CDR3 DNA sequence: TGTGCCAGCAGTCAACCGACAGGGAAGAGGGAGACCCAGTACTTC. Protein: CASSQPTGKRETQYF.

This clone showed up just a few times. This chain uses TRBV6-1 with TRBJ2-4; D is uncertain. Germline values: CDR1 MNHNS, CDR2 SASEGT. The CDR3 contains 14 residues. V shed 3 bases and J shed 4 bases, with 10 bases lying between them. The CDR3 spells CASSEGTQKNIQYF. CDR3 sequence (DNA): TGTGCCAGCAGTGAGGGCACCCAAAAAAACATTCAGTACTTC.

The chain joins TRBV19 to TRBJ2-7; no reliable D call. Per the germline V gene, CDR1 is LNHDA and CDR2 is SQIVND (reference sequence). V was cut by 7 bases and J by 0 bases, with 10 bases left in between. The CDR3 contains 13 residues. CDR3: CASTATNSYEQYF. The CDR3 nucleotides read TGTGCCAGTACTGCTACGAACTCCTACGAGCAGTACTTC.

Concerning this clone itself: Other nucleotide sequences in the sample specify the same CDR3. V gene TRBV28 combines with J gene TRBJ1-5; D gene unclear. This CDR3 has 14 amino acids. Germline V CDR1 and CDR2: MDHEN, SYDVKM. V lost 6 bases and J lost 0, with 9 bases in between. The CDR3 DNA reads TGTGCCAGCAGCCCTGGAGGTAGCAATCAGCCCCAGCATTTT. Protein: CASSPGGSNQPQHF.

J is TRBJ2-3 and V is TRBV5-1; TRBD1 aligns across 7 bases. Germline CDR1 and CDR2: SGHRS and YFSETQ. This CDR3 is built from 13 residues. V dropped 8 bases and J dropped 4; count of bases not matched to a gene: 7. This CDR3 reads CASRQGVADTQYF. CDR3 bases: TGCGCCAGTCGACAGGGCGTCGCAGATACGCAGTATTTT.